The rows below give T cell receptor beta chains drawn from one sample of a study of T cell changes during pregnancy in multiple sclerosis. This table comes from immunoSEQ multiplex PCR, and its TCRdb copy is limited to in-frame clones, with some not included. The data show some 21,000 clones, around four fifths seen once. Specimen: CD8+ T cells from peripheral blood mononuclear cells, collected in the first trimester of pregnancy. The receptors come from a female donor in good health, enrolled as a control in a pregnancy study. The CDR3 runs from the conserved cysteine through the conserved F or W. D genes are given only for firm matches. Clone size is stated in some rows and not others, as once, few, many or a class when expanded.

D gene,V gene,J gene,clone size,CDR3 DNA,CDR3 protein
NA,TRBV5-1,TRBJ2-3,NA,TGCGCCAGCAGCTTCGCGGGCACCATCAGCACAGATACGCAGTATTTT,CASSFAGTISTDTQYF
TRBD1,TRBV27,TRBJ1-2,NA,TGTGCCAGCAGGCCCGGACAGGGTGTCGTGTATGGCTACACCTTC,CASRPGQGVVYGYTF
NA,TRBV4-3,TRBJ1-6,NA,TGCGCCAGCAGCCAAGATGGGAGGACCAATTCACCCCTCCACTTT,CASSQDGRTNSPLHF
TRBD1,TRBV19,TRBJ1-2,once,TGTGCCAGTAGAGGGGACAGGGGCTATGGCTACACCTTC,CASRGDRGYGYTF
TRBD1,TRBV6-1,TRBJ1-4,NA,TGTGCCAGCAGTGGGGAGACAGGGGTTGAAAAACTGTTTTTT,CASSGETGVEKLFF
TRBD2,TRBV5-1,TRBJ2-1,NA,TGCGCCAGCAGCCGGGAGAGCGGGGGGGCCTCTATCCATGAGCAGTTCTTC,CASSRESGGASIHEQFF
NA,TRBV6-4,TRBJ2-1,few,TGTGCCAGCAGTGACGGGACAAACAATGAGCAGTTCTTC,CASSDGTNNEQFF
TRBD2,TRBV29-1,TRBJ2-3,NA,TGCAGCGTGGGGGGGTCCGCGGATACGCAGTATTTT,CSVGGSADTQYF
TRBD2,TRBV5-4,TRBJ2-1,once,TGTGCCAGCAGCTTGGGTCTAGCGGGGGGGCGCGGGCAGTTCTTC,CASSLGLAGGRGQFF
TRBD2,TRBV5-1,TRBJ2-1,NA,TGCGCCAGCAGCCCTATACTAGCGGGACTCGACGGGGAGCAGTTCTTC,CASSPILAGLDGEQFF
TRBD1,TRBV6-4,TRBJ2-7,NA,TGTGCCAGCAGTTTGGGACAGGGAAACTACGAGCAGTACTTC,CASSLGQGNYEQYF
TRBD2,TRBV11-2,TRBJ2-2,NA,TGTGCCAGCAGCTTATTAGGAGGGAGGGCCACCGGGGAGCTGTTTTTT,CASSLLGGRATGELFF
NA,TRBV29-1,TRBJ2-5,NA,TGCAGCGCTCGACGGGGAGGGGGGGAAGAGACCCAGTACTTC,CSARRGGGEETQYF
NA,TRBV6-5,TRBJ1-2,NA,TGTGCCAGCAGTTACGCAGGCAGGGGAGACTACACCTTC,CASSYAGRGDYTF
TRBD2,TRBV4-2,TRBJ2-1,NA,TGTGCCAGCAGCCAAGAAGCGGGGGGGCCTTACAATGAGCAGTTCTTC,CASSQEAGGPYNEQFF
NA,TRBV7-9,TRBJ2-1,NA,TGTGCCAGCAGCTTAGCGCCCGGGGTCAATGAGCAGTTCTTC,CASSLAPGVNEQFF
NA,TRBV9,TRBJ2-3,NA,TGTGCCAGCAGCGTAGGAGGGCCTAGCACAGATACGCAGTATTTT,CASSVGGPSTDTQYF
TRBD1,TRBV19,TRBJ2-7,NA,TGTGCCAGCTCTGCCCCCGGGACAGGGGTCTCCTACGAGCAGTACTTC,CASSAPGTGVSYEQYF
TRBD2,TRBV5-6,TRBJ2-2,NA,TGTGCCAGCAGCCCACAAACTAGCGCTACGAACACCGGGGAGCTGTTTTTT,CASSPQTSATNTGELFF
NA,TRBV29-1,TRBJ2-2,few,TGCAGCGTTGAAGTAACCGGGGAGCTGTTTTTT,CSVEVTGELFF
TRBD2,TRBV9,TRBJ2-7,NA,TGTGCCAGCAGCGCCGGGACTAGCGGGAGGGACGAGCAGTACTTC,CASSAGTSGRDEQYF
TRBD2,TRBV30,TRBJ2-7,medium-sized,TGTGCCTTACTAGCGCCCCCCTACGAGCAGTACTTC,CALLAPPYEQYF
TRBD1,TRBV15,TRBJ2-7,NA,TGTGCCACCAGCAGAGACAGGGGGCGGGAGCAGTACTTC,CATSRDRGREQYF
NA,TRBV5-8,TRBJ2-7,NA,TGTGCCAGCAGTTCCCTCTACGAGCAGTACTTC,CASSSLYEQYF
NA,TRBV4-2,TRBJ2-5,NA,TGTGCCAGCAGCCAACCCAGACAGGCACCCCATACCCAGTACTTC,CASSQPRQAPHTQYF
NA,TRBV27,TRBJ1-6,hyperexpanded,TGTGCCAGCAGTCAGGGGACTTCACCCCTCCACTTT,CASSQGTSPLHF
NA,TRBV6-4,TRBJ2-1,NA,TGTGCCAGCAGTGACTCGACAGAAAGCAATGAGCAGTTCTTC,CASSDSTESNEQFF
TRBD2,TRBV12-5,TRBJ2-3,once,TGTGCTAGTGGCCCCCCCGGGACTAGCGGGGGGGTCTGGCTTACAGATACGCAGTATTTT,CASGPPGTSGGVWLTDTQYF
TRBD2,TRBV5-1,TRBJ2-1,NA,TGCGCCAGCAGCCCACCGGGACTAGCGGGGGCCTCACATTATGAGCAGTTCTTC,CASSPPGLAGASHYEQFF
NA,TRBV7-6,TRBJ1-1,NA,TGTGCCAGCAGCCTTGGGCCCACTGAAGCTTTCTTT,CASSLGPTEAFF
TRBD1,TRBV27,TRBJ1-2,NA,TGTGCCAGCAGTTCCAAGGACAGGGTAATATCAGGGTATGGCTACACCTTC,CASSSKDRVISGYGYTF
TRBD1,TRBV27,TRBJ1-1,NA,TGTGCCAGCAGTGAGAACGGACAGGGAGCTTTCTTT,CASSENGQGAFF
NA,TRBV27,TRBJ2-1,NA,TGTGCCAGCAGGACCCCAGGGGTCGGTGAGCAGTTCTTC,CASRTPGVGEQFF
TRBD1,TRBV7-7,TRBJ2-7,medium-sized,TGTGCTAGCAGCTTAGAGGGGACAGCAGAGCAGTACTTC,CASSLEGTAEQYF
NA,TRBV7-2,TRBJ2-5,NA,TGTGCCAGCAGCTCGAGGGGGTCCCGGGACACCGAAGAGACCCAGTACTTC,CASSSRGSRDTEETQYF
NA,TRBV13,TRBJ2-7,NA,TGTGCCAGCAGCTTCGGGGGTGGGTCCTACGAGCAGTACTTC,CASSFGGGSYEQYF
TRBD2,TRBV27,TRBJ2-1,NA,TGTGCCAGCAGTTGGGGACTAGCCTACAATGAGCAGTTCTTC,CASSWGLAYNEQFF
TRBD2,TRBV6-5,TRBJ2-3,NA,TGTGCCAGCAGGTCACTAGCGGGGGGCACGAATACGCAGTATTTT,CASRSLAGGTNTQYF
TRBD2,TRBV6-1,TRBJ2-3,NA,TGTGCCAGCAGTGACGGGGGAGGGCCAGATACGCAGTATTTT,CASSDGGGPDTQYF
TRBD1,TRBV9,TRBJ1-2,NA,TGTGCCAGCAGGGGTTCGAGGGGGCGCAGGACCTATGGCTACACCTTC,CASRGSRGRRTYGYTF
NA,TRBV4-3,TRBJ1-4,NA,TGCGCCAGCAGCCCAGGGGCTACTAATGAAAAACTGTTTTTT,CASSPGATNEKLFF
TRBD1,TRBV29-1,TRBJ1-2,NA,TGCAGCGTTGCAGGGGGAGATGGCTACACCTTC,CSVAGGDGYTF
TRBD1,TRBV7-2,TRBJ1-3,NA,TGTGCCAGCAGCGGGGGACAGGGAAACACCATATATTTT,CASSGGQGNTIYF
NA,TRBV6-6,TRBJ1-6,NA,TGTGCCAGCAGCCCAGACAGTAATTCACCCCTCCACTTT,CASSPDSNSPLHF
TRBD2,TRBV11-1,TRBJ2-2,NA,TGTGCCAGCAGCTTATATCGCGGGGGCGGGGAGCTGTTTTTT,CASSLYRGGGELFF
NA,TRBV27,TRBJ1-1,NA,TGTGCCAGCAGTAACGGGAACACTGAAGCTTTCTTT,CASSNGNTEAFF
NA,TRBV7-8,TRBJ1-1,once,TGTGCCAGCAGCGTACAGGCTTTTGGTTACACTGAAGCTTTCTTT,CASSVQAFGYTEAFF
TRBD2,TRBV13,TRBJ2-1,NA,TGTGCCAGCAGCTTAGTGGGCGGGAGGGCCGAAAATGAGCAGTTCTTC,CASSLVGGRAENEQFF
TRBD2,TRBV10-3,TRBJ2-7,NA,TGTGCCATCAGAGGACTAGCGGAGCCCTACGAGCAGTACTTC,CAIRGLAEPYEQYF
TRBD2,TRBV11-2,TRBJ2-5,NA,TGTGCCAGCAGGGGGACTAGCGGGGGCGTTGAAGAGACCCAGTACTTC,CASRGTSGGVEETQYF
TRBD2,TRBV5-1,TRBJ2-3,once,TGCGCCAGCAGCTCCCGGACTAGCGGCACAGATACGCAGTATTTT,CASSSRTSGTDTQYF
NA,TRBV4-3,TRBJ1-4,few,TGCGCCAGCAGCCAAGATGGCAGCCTCCGGAGGAAACTGTTTTTT,CASSQDGSLRRKLFF
TRBD2,TRBV9,TRBJ2-2,NA,TGTGCCAGCAGTGCTCGGACTAGCGGGGCGAACACCGGGGAGCTGTTTTTT,CASSARTSGANTGELFF
NA,TRBV9,TRBJ1-1,NA,TGTGCCAGCGGTGACAGGAAGAACACTGAAGCTTTCTTT,CASGDRKNTEAFF